The clone carrying this T cell receptor beta chain was seen repeatedly, ten times or more. TCRdb redid the calling of the 5' RACE reads with MiXCR, one entry per CDR3 protein. The sample carries roughly 39,000 distinct CDR3 sequences, 7% to 10% recorded once. This CDR3 has 15 amino acids. CDR1 is ENHRY and CDR2 is SYGVKD in the germline V gene. V lost 7 bases, J lost 2 bases, and 7 bases stayed unmatched. These data belong to a study of chronic HIV infection and antiretroviral therapy. The chain recombines TRBV10-3 with TRBJ2-3, with 9 bases matching TRBD2. Sequencing used peripheral blood. The TCR comes from an adult who had HIV and had not received antiretroviral therapy, or was an uninfected healthy control (not recorded which). The CDR3 sequence is CAITGTSSPTDTQYF. The DNA of the CDR3 is TGTGCCATCACCGGGACTAGCTCCCCCACAGATACGCAGTATTTT.